The present entry profiles one T cell receptor (beta chain) with its context. Its target is unknown. The data are from a study of T cells in tumors after PD-1 blockade. Study-level information: Each patient got pembrolizumab 200 mg every 3 weeks or cemiplimab 350 mg every 2 weeks. During anti-PD-1 treatment, some patients continued daily vismodegib 150 mg. Study results and limitations: Peripheral recruitment is suggested, as some novel exhausted tumor clones were in pre-treatment blood.

Input was roughly 616 ng to 6,004 ng of genomic DNA from tumor or blood. The assay was immunoSEQ multiplex PCR, and TCRdb's table has in-frame clones only and misses some. The sample lists 60,000 to 75,000 clones, under 80% seen once, with approximately 4.5% in the top ten. The CDR3 has 15 amino acids. In germline, CDR1 is ENHRY, CDR2 SYGVKD. The junction had 14 bases not matched to a gene; V was cut back by 8 bases and J by 6 bases. The J gene is TRBJ2-7, the V gene TRBV10-3; 9 positions match TRBD1. The material sequenced was PBMCs, taken after anti-PD-1 treatment. The sequence was collected from a human donor with basal cell carcinoma. The CDR3 DNA is TGTGCCATCGGCGGCCAGGGACAGGGTTTAGGCGAGCAGTACTTC. This codes for CAIGGQGQGLGEQYF.